Listed below are T cell receptor beta chains from one sample, sequenced in a study of blood T cells in healthy people across ages. Via MiXCR, TCRdb re-called the 5' RACE reads, giving one row per CDR3 protein. The repertoire holds 1.6 million or so distinct CDR3 sequences, with roughly 32% as singletons. Sequencing was performed on blood. These receptors were taken from a woman aged 30 to 39 in good health. CDR3s include the opening cysteine and the closing phenylalanine or tryptophan. A D gene is named only where the DNA matches it firmly. Part of the rows lack a size; the others show once, few, many or a class for expanded clones.

>few|TRBJ1-2|TRBV9|NA
CASSAFGQGSAGYTF
TGTGCCAGCAGCGCATTTGGGCAGGGTTCCGCTGGCTACACCTTC
>NA|TRBJ2-6|TRBV6-1|TRBD1
CAIELLGQISGANVLTF
TGTGCCATCGAACTCCTGGGACAGATCTCTGGGGCCAACGTCCTGACTTTC
>few|TRBJ1-2|TRBV30|NA
CAWSVLSPFDDYTF
TGTGCCTGGAGTGTACTTTCGCCGTTTGATGACTACACCTTC
>NA|TRBJ1-5|TRBV20-1|NA
CSARGVLDQPQHF
TGCAGTGCTAGAGGGGTCCTTGATCAGCCCCAGCATTTT
>once|TRBJ2-3|TRBV12-3/TRBV12-4|TRBD1
CASSTLFGGVGTDTEYF
TGTGCCAGCAGTACCCTTTTTGGGGGAGTGGGGACAGATACGGAGTATTTT
>NA|TRBJ2-1|TRBV9|NA
CASSVGWSTNEQFF
TGTGCCAGCAGCGTAGGGTGGTCCACCAATGAGCAGTTCTTC
>few|TRBJ2-7|TRBV5-1|TRBD1
CASSLAGGFHEQYF
TGCGCCAGCAGCTTAGCAGGGGGCTTCCACGAGCAGTACTTC
>NA|TRBJ2-7|TRBV5-1|TRBD2
CASRASSGGYEQYF
TGCGCCAGCAGAGCGAGTAGCGGGGGTTACGAGCAGTACTTC
>NA|TRBJ1-2|TRBV9|TRBD1
CASSVVSQGVPWWGYTF
TGTGCCAGCAGCGTAGTCTCCCAGGGGGTGCCCTGGTGGGGCTACACCTTC
>NA|TRBJ1-6|TRBV12-3/TRBV12-4|NA
CASTPGGAYSPLHF
TGTGCCAGCACCCCAGGAGGCGCTTATTCACCCCTCCACTTT
>NA|TRBJ1-2|TRBV11-2|NA
CASSLDSPAARGYGYTF
TGTGCCAGCAGCTTAGATAGTCCGGCGGCAAGGGGCTATGGCTACACCTTC
>once|TRBJ1-2|TRBV30|NA
CAGGGAGGYTF
TGTGCCGGAGGGGGGGCAGGAGGCTACACCTTC
>few|TRBJ2-7|TRBV18|TRBD1
CASSPADRDYEQYF
TGTGCCAGCTCACCGGCGGACAGGGACTACGAGCAGTACTTC
>few|TRBJ1-2|TRBV6-1|NA
CAPTVLVGVYGYTF
TGTGCCCCCACCGTTTTGGTGGGGGTATATGGCTACACCTTC
>NA|TRBJ1-6|TRBV11-2|NA
CASSIPPGTTATSPLHF
TGTGCCAGCAGCATCCCACCCGGGACAACCGCTACTTCACCCCTCCACTTT
>NA|TRBJ1-5|TRBV28|NA
CASRGQDQPQHF
TGTGCCAGCAGGGGTCAGGATCAGCCCCAGCATTTT
>NA|TRBJ1-5|TRBV29-1|NA
CSVRDVNQPQHF
TGCAGCGTGCGGGACGTCAATCAGCCCCAGCATTTT
>NA|TRBJ2-7|TRBV5-1|NA
CASSPGLASQQYF
TGCGCCAGCAGCCCTGGCCTGGCATCCCAGCAGTACTTC
>many|TRBJ2-7|TRBV5-1|TRBD1
CASSLRGPPYEQYF
TGCGCCAGCAGCCTCAGGGGGCCGCCCTACGAGCAGTACTTC
>NA|TRBJ2-5|TRBV14|NA
CASSLQQGGETQYF
TGTGCCAGCAGCTTACAACAGGGAGGGGAGACCCAGTACTTC
>few|TRBJ2-5|TRBV20-1|NA
CSARDTRQETQYF
TGCAGTGCTAGAGATACTCGGCAAGAGACCCAGTACTTC
>few|TRBJ2-5|TRBV28|NA
CASSLMAVSETQYF
TGTGCCAGCAGTTTGATGGCAGTCTCAGAGACCCAGTACTTC
>NA|TRBJ1-1|TRBV29-1|NA
CSVVSGLTEAFF
TGCAGCGTTGTGTCGGGGTTAACTGAAGCTTTCTTT
>NA|TRBJ1-6|TRBV21-1|NA
CASSKVGRTLHF
TGTGCCAGCAGCAAAGTTGGCAGGACCCTCCACTTT
>NA|TRBJ1-4|TRBV4-2|TRBD1
CASSQSTGGIGEKLFF
TGTGCCAGCAGCCAATCGACAGGGGGCATTGGTGAAAAACTGTTTTTT
>few|TRBJ2-3|TRBV4-1|NA
CASSQGGLADTQYF
TGCGCCAGCAGCCAAGGAGGGCTAGCAGATACGCAGTATTTT
>NA|TRBJ2-6|TRBV15|NA
CATSGDFSDVLTF
TGTGCCACCAGCGGAGATTTCTCGGACGTCCTGACTTTC
>NA|TRBJ2-2|TRBV10-3|NA
CAIFSPGGELFF
TGTGCCATTTTCTCCCCGGGCGGGGAGCTGTTTTTT
>NA|TRBJ2-5|TRBV20-1|TRBD2
CSARDIRASGGGETQYF
TGCAGTGCTAGAGATATCCGGGCTAGCGGGGGAGGGGAGACCCAGTACTTC
>NA|TRBJ2-7|TRBV11-2|TRBD2
CASSPPALAGDAYEQYF
TGTGCCAGCAGCCCCCCCGCCCTGGCGGGAGATGCCTACGAGCAGTACTTC
>NA|TRBJ2-3|TRBV20-1|TRBD1
CSAGTESTDTQYF
TGCAGTGCTGGGACAGAGAGCACAGATACGCAGTATTTT